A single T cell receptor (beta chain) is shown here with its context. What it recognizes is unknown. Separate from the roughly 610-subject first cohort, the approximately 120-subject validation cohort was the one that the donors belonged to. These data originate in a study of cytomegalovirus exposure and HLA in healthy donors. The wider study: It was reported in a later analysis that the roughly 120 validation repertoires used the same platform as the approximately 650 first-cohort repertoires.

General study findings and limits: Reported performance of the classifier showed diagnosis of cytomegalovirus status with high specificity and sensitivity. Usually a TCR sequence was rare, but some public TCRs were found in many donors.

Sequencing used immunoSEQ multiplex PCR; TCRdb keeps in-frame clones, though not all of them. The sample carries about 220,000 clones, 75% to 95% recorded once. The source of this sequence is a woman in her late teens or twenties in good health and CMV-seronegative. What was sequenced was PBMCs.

Written as DNA, the CDR3 is TGTGCCAGCAGCACCCGACAGGGGTCCACTGAAGCTTTCTTT. This encodes CASSTRQGSTEAFF. V is TRBV7-9 and J is TRBJ1-1; TRBD1 aligns across 8 bases. The ends lost 5 bases at V and 4 bases at J; junction bases unmatched: 6. Germline V CDR1 and CDR2: SEHNR, FQNEAQ (reference sequence). The CDR3 has 14 amino acids.